These 29 T cell receptor beta chains share one sample of origin, sequenced in a study of blood T cell repertoires in COVID-19. Repertoires were generated with immunoSEQ multiplex PCR, while TCRdb's copy carries only in-frame clones and drops some. The sample lists a few hundred thousand clones, approximately 84% seen once, with 3% in the top ten. Input material: PBMCs or T cells enriched from blood (not recorded which). The receptors derive from a woman aged 25 to 45 who had recovered from COVID-19.

This clone was picked up one time. The chain employs TRBV6-1 and TRBJ1-2; tentative D call: TRBD1 (5 bases). CDR3 length: 15 residues. V was clipped by 0 bases and J by 4 bases, with 12 bases between them. CDR1 and CDR2 (germline): MNHNS, SASEGT. The CDR3 reads CASSEAAGGSYGYTF. The DNA for the CDR3 is TGTGCCAGCAGTGAAGCCGCCGGGGGGAGCTATGGCTACACCTTC.

This chain uses TRBV4-2 with TRBJ1-5, with 11 bases lining up with TRBD1. The CDR3 sequence is 14 residues long. Germline V gene data show CDR1 as LGHNA and CDR2 as YNFKEQ. Trimming removed 4 bases from V and 7 bases from J; junction bases left unmatched: 3. This chain's CDR3 is CASSPGQGGQPQHF. Here the CDR3 DNA reads TGTGCCAGCAGCCCGGGACAGGGGGGACAGCCCCAGCATTTT.

This clone was recorded only once. The chain recombines TRBV24-1 with TRBJ2-3; tentative D call: TRBD2 (5 bases). Trimming cost V 6 bases and J 7 bases, with 10 bases left between them. Per germline, CDR1 KGHDR and CDR2 SFDVKD. The CDR3 spans 12 residues. The CDR3 coding sequence is TGTGCCACCAGTCAGTCGACTAATACGCAGTATTTT. Protein sequence: CATSQSTNTQYF.

The chain uses TRBV30 and TRBJ1-5, with a tentative D call TRBD1 (6 bases). This CDR3 contains 13 residues. The germline V and J ends were trimmed by 4 bases and 7 bases, with 14 bases remaining between them. In germline, CDR1 is GTSNPN, CDR2 SVGIG (reference sequence). CDR3 protein: CAWTWAQGQPQHF. The DNA of the CDR3 is TGTGCCTGGACATGGGCCCAGGGGCAGCCCCAGCATTTT.

The chain couples TRBV27 to TRBJ1-4; tentatively, D is TRBD1 (6 bases). The CDR3 is made up of 13 amino acids. The ends were cut back, 3 bases at V and 8 bases at J, with 10 bases in the middle. CDR1 is MNHEY and CDR2 is SMNVEV in the germline V gene (reference sequence). The CDR3 DNA follows: TGTGCCAGCAGTTTTTGGGGGCGGGAAAAACTGTTTTTT. This translates into CASSFWGREKLFF.

This rearrangement joins TRBV7-9 to TRBJ1-1; possibly TRBD1 for D (6 bases). CDR3 length: 15 amino acids. Germline CDR1 reads SEHNR; CDR2 reads FQNEAQ (reference sequence). The ends were cut back, 4 bases at V and 3 bases at J, with 15 bases in the middle. CDR3 region: CASSSGTGKYTEAFF. In nucleotides, the CDR3 is TGTGCCAGCAGCTCGGGAACAGGGAAATACACTGAAGCTTTCTTT.

This clone came up many times. The chain links TRBV5-4 to TRBJ2-3; 8 positions agree with TRBD2. The germline CDR1 and CDR2 sequences are SGHNT and YYREEE (reference sequence). The CDR3 contains 16 residues. Unmatched junction bases numbered 5, after V lost 0 bases and J lost 2 bases. The CDR3 nucleotides read TGTGCCAGCAGCTTGGCTGAGCGGGGGACCACAGATACGCAGTATTTT. This sequence encodes CASSLAERGTTDTQYF.

The V call is TRBV29-1, the J call TRBJ2-5; D gene ambiguous. The V gene lost 2 bases and the J gene lost 0 bases, with 4 bases spanning the gap. There are 12 residues in the CDR3. From germline, CDR1 is SQVTM and CDR2 ANQGSEA. The CDR3 DNA reads TGCAGCGTTGAAACTGACCAAGAGACCCAGTACTTC. Its protein product is CSVETDQETQYF.

V usage is TRBV7-2 and J usage is TRBJ2-2, with 8 bases aligning to TRBD1. In germline, CDR1 is SGHTA, CDR2 FQGNSA. This CDR3 is 15 amino acids long. The V segment lost 3 bases and the J segment 6 bases; nucleotides outside the gene matches: 6. The CDR3 is CASSFQGALPGELFF. The DNA for the CDR3 is TGTGCCAGCAGCTTTCAGGGGGCGCTTCCCGGGGAGCTGTTTTTT.

The chain uses TRBV27 and TRBJ2-1; the match to TRBD2 covers 7 bases. V lost 4 bases and J lost 3; bases outside the gene matches: 6. This CDR3 comprises 15 residues. The germline gives CDR1 MNHEY, CDR2 SMNVEV (reference sequence). The CDR3: CASSSRGGGYNEQFF. CDR3 in DNA: TGTGCCAGCAGTTCTAGGGGCGGGGGCTACAATGAGCAGTTCTTC.

The chain employs TRBV7-9 and TRBJ1-4, with 10 bases lining up with TRBD1. Trimming cost V 5 bases and J 5 bases; bases outside gene matches: 8. The germline V gene has CDR1 SEHNR and CDR2 FQNEAQ (reference sequence). CDR3 length: 16 residues. The CDR3 nucleotides read TGTGCCAGCAGCAGACCCGACAGGGGGCGGAATGAAAAACTGTTTTTT. Translating gives CASSRPDRGRNEKLFF. Full variable domain (remainder filled in from reference TRBV7-9 and TRBJ1-4): DTGVSQNPRHKITKRGQNVTFRCDPISEHNRLYWYRQTLGQGPEFLTYFQNEAQLEKSRLLSDRFSAERPKGSFSTLEIQRTEQGDSAMYLCASSRPDRGRNEKLFFGSGTQLSVL.

V usage is TRBV29-1 and J usage is TRBJ2-7; no firm D call. The CDR3 contains 13 residues. In germline, CDR1 is SQVTM, CDR2 ANQGSEA. Deletions cut 2 bases from V and 2 bases from J, with 10 bases between. CDR3 in amino acids: CSVETVNTYEQYF. The CDR3 coding sequence is TGCAGCGTTGAAACGGTGAATACCTACGAGCAGTACTTC.

The chain joins TRBV29-1 to TRBJ2-1; 11 positions agree with TRBD2. Looked up from germline, CDR1 is SQVTM and CDR2 is ANQGSEA. V was clipped by 3 bases and J by 10 bases; unmatched bases: 5. This CDR3 comprises 13 residues. CDR3 sequence reads: CSVDTSGSREQFF. The CDR3 bases are TGCAGCGTTGATACTAGCGGGAGTAGGGAGCAGTTCTTC.

The J gene is TRBJ1-2, the V gene TRBV12-3 or TRBV12-4, with a tentative D call TRBD1 (5 bases). The CDR3 contains 13 residues. Trimming cost V 6 bases and J 3 bases, with 11 bases left between them. The CDR3 region is CASSAREDYGYTF. The CDR3 DNA follows: TGTGCCAGCAGCGCCAGGGAGGACTATGGCTACACCTTC.

This chain connects TRBV9 to TRBJ1-3, with D possibly being TRBD1 (5 bases). V was clipped by 3 bases and J by 0 bases, with 10 bases between them. The germline gives CDR1 SGDLS, CDR2 YYNGEE. The CDR3 has 15 amino acids. The CDR3 loop is CASSATGFSGNTIYF. In DNA, the CDR3 is TGTGCCAGCAGCGCTACAGGCTTCTCTGGAAACACCATATATTTT. The entire variable domain, with the rest obtained from reference TRBV9 and TRBJ1-3, is as follows: DSGVTQTPKHLITATGQRVTLRCSPRSGDLSVYWYQQSLDQGLQFLIQYYNGEERAKGNILERFSAQQFPDLHSELNLSSLELGDSALYFCASSATGFSGNTIYFGEGSWLTVV.

This chain joins TRBV9 and TRBJ1-1; D ambiguous. V shed 2 bases and J shed 6 bases, with 14 bases lying between them. Germline V gene lookup returns CDR1 SGDLS and CDR2 YYNGEE. This CDR3 comprises 14 residues. The CDR3 loop reads CASSVGSEGPEAFF. The CDR3 DNA follows: TGTGCCAGCAGCGTGGGGAGTGAGGGCCCTGAAGCTTTCTTT.

The rearrangement links TRBV25-1 to TRBJ2-5; 7 nucleotides match TRBD2. The CDR3 is 17 residues long. Germline-derived CDR1 and CDR2 are MGHDK and SYGVNS. Trimming at V came to 1 base and at J to 5 bases, leaving 13 bases not matched to a gene. This CDR3 is CASSEFIGGSAGETQYF. As DNA, the CDR3 is TGTGCCAGCAGTGAATTTATAGGCGGGAGCGCGGGGGAGACCCAGTACTTC.

A note on this clone: This sample also contains other DNA sequences that code for the same CDR3. CDR3 loop: CAWSVRGGSTEAFF. CDR3 sequence (DNA): TGTGCCTGGAGTGTAAGGGGGGGGAGCACTGAAGCTTTCTTT. This chain joins TRBV30 and TRBJ1-1, with a tentative D call TRBD1 (6 bases). V was cut by 0 bases and J by 4 bases, with 12 bases left in between. The V gene's germline CDR1 is GTSNPN and CDR2 SVGIG (reference sequence). This CDR3 spans 14 amino acids.

V and J are TRBV19 and TRBJ2-2, with TRBD1 identical over 7 bases. CDR1 and CDR2 from the germline V gene are LNHDA and SQIVND (reference sequence). Germline trimming cut 4 bases from V and 3 bases from J; bases unmatched to any gene: 5. The CDR3 has 15 amino acids. This CDR3 is CASSTGQVHTGELFF. The DNA for the CDR3 is TGTGCCAGTAGTACCGGACAGGTCCACACCGGGGAGCTGTTTTTT. The full variable domain, with the rest looked up from reference TRBV19 and TRBJ2-2, is DGGITQSPKYLFRKEGQNVTLSCEQNLNHDAMYWYRQDPGQGLRLIYYSQIVNDFQKGDIAEGYSVSREKKESFPLTVTSAQKNPTAFYLCASSTGQVHTGELFFGEGSRLTVL.

J is TRBJ1-2 and V is TRBV20-1, with 7 bases fitting TRBD1. The CDR3 extends over 14 amino acids. The V segment lost 3 bases and the J segment 1 base; nucleotides outside the gene matches: 5. Germline values: CDR1 DFQATT, CDR2 SNEGSKA (reference sequence). CDR3 residues: CSASLGQNNYGYTF. CDR3 nucleotide sequence: TGCAGTGCTAGTTTGGGACAGAATAACTATGGCTACACCTTC.

This chain links TRBV2 with TRBJ2-7; TRBD2 agrees at 13 bases. The CDR3 spans 15 residues. Looked up from germline, CDR1 is SNHLY and CDR2 is FYNNEI. Germline trimming cut 5 bases from V and 3 bases from J; bases unmatched to any gene: 4. CDR3: CASSLGLAGLYEQYF. In DNA form, the CDR3 reads TGTGCCAGCAGTTTGGGACTAGCGGGGCTCTACGAGCAGTACTTC.

The rearrangement uses TRBV9 and TRBJ2-3, with TRBD2 matching over 8 bases. Germline V gene sequence: CDR1 SGDLS, CDR2 YYNGEE. The CDR3 totals 15 residues. With 4 bases clipped from V and 5 bases from J, the junction kept 9 bases outside the gene matches. The CDR3 DNA is TGTGCCAGCAGCCCCGGGGGGGCCGAGATAGATACGCAGTATTTT. Translating gives CASSPGGAEIDTQYF.

This rearrangement joins TRBV27 to TRBJ1-3; D gene uncertain. The germline V gene has CDR1 MNHEY and CDR2 SMNVEV (reference sequence). Trimming took off 5 bases at V and 1 base at J, with 9 bases between the two ends. The length of the CDR3 is 14 residues. CDR3 sequence (DNA): TGTGCCAGCAGTACTACTCAGTCTGGAAACACCATATATTTT. Protein: CASSTTQSGNTIYF.

The genes are TRBV13 and TRBJ2-5, with D perhaps matching TRBD2 (6 bases). V dropped 5 bases and J dropped 0 bases, with 16 bases sitting between them. Germline CDR1 reads PRHDT; CDR2 reads FYEKMQ (reference sequence). The CDR3 runs 16 residues. The CDR3, as DNA: TGTGCCAGCAGCGCCCGACTAGTGGCGTACCAAGAGACCCAGTACTTC. It codes for CASSARLVAYQETQYF.

This clone appeared once. The chain joins TRBV6-2 or TRBV6-3 to TRBJ2-1; 8 bases line up with TRBD2. Germline values: CDR1 MNHEY, CDR2 SVGEGT. This CDR3 spans 16 amino acids. The J segment lost 3 bases and the V segment lost 3 bases, leaving 7 bases of the junction unmatched. CDR3 sequence: CASSYVAGGHYNEQFF. The CDR3 DNA reads as TGTGCCAGCAGTTATGTTGCGGGAGGCCACTACAATGAGCAGTTCTTC.

The chain couples TRBV4-2 to TRBJ1-1, with D perhaps TRBD1 (6 bases). The CDR3 totals 14 residues. The germline V gene has CDR1 LGHNA and CDR2 YNFKEQ. V was cut by 4 bases and J by 11 bases, with 20 bases left in between. CDR3 residues: CASSRTGTRVAAFF. The CDR3, as DNA: TGTGCCAGCAGCCGGACCGGGACACGGGTCGCGGCTTTCTTT.

This clone was seen more than once but under ten times. The chain couples TRBV11-2 to TRBJ1-2; 7 nucleotides agree with TRBD1. The length of the CDR3 is 16 residues. J gave up 8 bases and V 5 bases, and 17 bases lay outside the gene matches. Germline V gene data show CDR1 as SGHAT and CDR2 as FQNNGV. CDR3 DNA sequence: TGTGCCAGCAGCCCCCTGGGAAGGACAGGCGCCGGGGGCTACACCTTC. Translation: CASSPLGRTGAGGYTF.

The V gene is TRBV7-9, the J gene TRBJ2-1; the match to TRBD2 covers 11 bases. Trimming at V came to 1 base and at J to 4 bases, leaving 12 bases not matched to a gene. The CDR3 is 19 residues long. Germline lookup yields CDR1 SEHNR and CDR2 FQNEAQ (reference sequence). For the CDR3, the DNA is TGTGCCAGCAGCTTAGAAGGTAGCGGGAGGGGAACTTTATACAATGAGCAGTTCTTC. It translates to CASSLEGSGRGTLYNEQFF.

The chain carries TRBV10-3 and TRBJ2-7; D gene uncertain. V was clipped by 8 bases and J by 2 bases, with 7 bases between them. The germline V gene encodes CDR1 ENHRY and CDR2 SYGVKD. This CDR3 contains 11 residues. This chain's CDR3 is CAIAAAYEQYF. The DNA for the CDR3 is TGTGCCATCGCGGCAGCCTACGAGCAGTACTTC.